This T cell receptor beta chain was obtained from a study of shared clonotypes between healthy human individuals (dated by TCRdb to about 2020). For context, the study as a whole: A couple of women and a few men aged 18 to 49 years were included in the cohort. Per donor, three plates each were used for CD4 naive and CD4 memory, two for CD8 naive, and one for CD8 memory. Blood TCR repertoires of about 5 healthy adults were deeply sequenced to estimate repertoire size and the extent of clonotype sharing between individuals. To increase sequencing depth and limit assay-specific biases, different laboratories used diverse techniques to prepare libraries and sequence TCR repertoires. Per donor, leukapheresis produced somewhere between about 0.85 and 10 billion PBMCs.

The paper as a whole reports these results and caveats: Clonotypes shared by all four sorted-subset donors showed higher generation probabilities than non-shared clonotypes. Sampling was restricted to blood, and TCR repertoires in tissues likely differ from the TCR repertoires found in blood. Based on pairwise subsampling, the degree of clonotype sharing among donors was expected to be affected by sequencing depth. The genetic and exposure-history diversity represented was limited by the small number of donors. Approximately 5% of naive CD4, 3.5% of naive CD8, approximately 2% of memory CD4, and less than 0.45% of memory CD8 clonotypes were shared across a handful of donors. Larger estimated clonotype richness was generally found for naive subsets than for memory subsets. Incomplete sequencing was indicated by rarefaction of sorted-subset datasets, despite the large sequencing depth.

As for this clone: It lacks a known antigen. Per-base quality was not reported, and no clone a single base away is much larger than it.

Using the deep immunoSEQ assay, TCR CDR3 regions were amplified from genomic DNA by multiplex PCR. For each cell subset, the extracted genomic DNA was distributed evenly across all wells of several immunoSEQ 96-well plates, and each plate served as one replicate. Each replicate PCR for sorted subsets received around 0.2 ug genomic DNA, equal to roughly 30,000 T cell genomes. Purified libraries were quantified with a Qubit 3.0 fluorometer, sized on a Bioanalyzer 2100, and re-quantified with the KAPA Library Quantification kit. Each immunoSEQ 96-well plate was sequenced on its own single-read 150-cycle Illumina NextSeq 550 flow cell. The paper's data handling went like this. The immunoSEQ output contained only junctional sequences without quality scores, so filtering could not match that applied to full-length reads. Sequences were annotated with PyIR, a Python wrapper for IgBLAST v1.9, and V/J genes and CDR3 were assigned using IMGT germline references. Reads were filtered out if the reads had weak V/J assignments (E-value above 1e-6), no CDR3, stop codons, out-of-frame junctions, or ambiguous translated residues. A V3J clonotype was defined by an identical inferred V gene, J gene, and CDR3 amino acid sequence. To compute the percentage overlap between repertoires, the number of shared unique clonotypes was divided by the size of the smaller repertoire. RTK rarefaction, the Chao1 estimator, and Recon v2.1 estimates of unobserved clonotypes were used to assess repertoire richness. Generation probabilities were computed with OLGA for all TCRbeta clonotypes obtained by the gDNA method from a few donors. TCRdb obtained this table from immuneACCESS and retained in-frame rearrangements with V and J assigned. These tables miss some clones; where compared with another copy, unresolved V genes account for less than half of the shortfall, and the remainder is unexplained. That table furnishes V, J and clone size, whereas the DNA furnished D and trimming. This sample comprises roughly 2,500,000 clones, more than 85% of them detected only once. Roughly 0.39% of the sample lies in the top ten.

Relative to germline, V is 2 bases shorter and J is 0 bases shorter, with 18 bases between their ends. CDR1 and CDR2 (MGHDK, SYGVNS) derive from the germline V gene. The CDR3 spans 18 residues, from the cysteine through the phenylalanine. Only the CDR3 DNA is retained, 54 bases long and in frame from the first base. The donors were healthy, HIV-negative adults who had no recently reported acute infections or vaccinations. Every donor was a Caucasian adult residing in Nashville, Tennessee, USA. CD4+ T cells were enriched by magnetic negative selection; naive cells were then positively selected on CD45RA, and the negative fraction formed the memory subset. Blood was obtained by leukapheresis, after which PBMCs were separated by Ficoll-Histopaque density gradient centrifugation and cryopreserved in liquid nitrogen vapor phase. Purity and quantity of every magnetically sorted T cell population were checked by analytical flow cytometry. Each sorted fraction had its genomic DNA isolated and then quantified by UV absorbance on a Nanodrop 2000c.

The sample consisted of naive CD4+ T cells from PBMCs. The cell subset or site label on this specimen signifies: CD45RA+ positively selected. The TCR comes from a man between 18 and 29 years old in good health. Some clones in this sample may be carry-over from other donors' samples. The rearranged segments are TRBV25-1 and TRBJ2-3, with no confident D gene call. The nucleotide sequence is TGTGCCAGCAGTGAAAACCCGACCGACCACCCTAGCACAGATACGCAGTATTTT. This sequence encodes CASSENPTDHPSTDTQYF.